The entry that follows covers one T cell receptor beta chain sequence. Its specificity is not known. The data originate from a study of cytomegalovirus exposure and HLA in healthy donors. Overall study results and limits: CMV antigen specificity of a few CMV-associated chains was confirmed in vitro. In a later analysis, across HLA loci, associated TCR counts were highest for DRB1, lowest for HLA-C. It has been reported that TCR beta sequences accurately predicted the HLA-A and HLA-B alleles of most subjects.

The CDR3 length is 12 residues. Per germline, CDR1 LNHDA and CDR2 SQIVND (reference sequence). Deletions cut 1 base from V and 14 bases from J, with 12 bases between. Primers for the PCR totalled 60 Vbeta and 13 Jbeta. Data came from immunoSEQ multiplex PCR; TCRdb stores just in-frame clones and leaves some out. This sample yields about 130,000 clones, of which about 78% are seen a single time; about 2.6% belongs to the top ten. The sequence was collected from a human donor in good health. This chain joins TRBV19 and TRBJ2-4; D may be TRBD2 (6 bases). The sample taken for sequencing was PBMCs. DNA of the CDR3: TGTGCCAGTAGTATAGTCGGGGGACCAAAGTACTTC. It is translated as CASSIVGGPKYF.